The T cell receptor beta chain described here comes from a study of cytomegalovirus exposure and HLA in healthy donors. The CDR3 totals 12 residues. The ends lost 4 bases at V and 11 bases at J; junction bases unmatched: 8. Looked up from germline, CDR1 is SGHDT and CDR2 is YYEEEE. In the case of this clone: What it recognizes is unknown.

PCR was performed using 60 Vbeta and 13 Jbeta primers. Method: immunoSEQ multiplex PCR; TCRdb's copy keeps in-frame clones and lacks some. The table shows tens of thousands of clones, with roughly 73% occurring only once. General study points: With later analysis, a missense DCLRE1C variant became linked to TCR beta V- and J-gene trimming.

This chain joins TRBV5-6 and TRBJ1-1, with 7 bases aligning to TRBD1. The origin of this receptor is a male donor in good health and CMV-seropositive. The sequencing input was PBMCs. In DNA form, the CDR3 reads TGTGCCAGCAGCCTGACAGGGAGCCAGGCTTTCTTT. It translates to CASSLTGSQAFF.